The 5 T cell receptor beta chains in this list originate from one sample, sequenced in a study of blood T cell repertoires in COVID-19. Libraries were prepared by immunoSEQ multiplex PCR; TCRdb keeps only in-frame clonotypes and omits some of them. The table has tens of thousands of clones, roughly 89% seen once; the top ten hold 15% to 20%. Sequenced sample: peripheral blood. The source of these receptors is a woman older than 75 with acute or convalescent COVID-19.

The CDR3 DNA sequence: TGTGCCAGCAGTAAAGGGACAGGGGATGGCTACACCTTC. Translating gives CASSKGTGDGYTF. J is TRBJ1-2 and V is TRBV6-6; TRBD1 matches 10 bases. Germline CDR1 reads MNHNY; CDR2 reads SVGAGI (reference sequence). V lost 5 bases to trimming and J lost 6 bases; unmatched junction nucleotides: 3. The CDR3 spans 13 residues.

The rearrangement uses TRBV12-3 or TRBV12-4 and TRBJ1-1; TRBD1 matches at 10 bases. CDR3 size: 13 residues. Trimming at V came to 7 bases and at J to 5 bases, leaving 4 bases not matched to a gene. The CDR3 protein is CASNRQGATEAFF. CDR3 in DNA: TGTGCCAGCAATAGACAGGGGGCAACTGAAGCTTTCTTT.

The chain employs TRBV5-3 and TRBJ1-1; D gene unclear. TRBV5-3 is given ORF status, its function remaining uncertain. CDR3 size: 14 residues. The V end was cut by 3 bases, the J end by 3 bases, with 12 bases between. CDR3 sequence: CARSWVDCDTEAFF. The CDR3 region has the DNA TGTGCCAGAAGCTGGGTGGACTGTGACACTGAAGCTTTCTTT.

The chain employs TRBV28 and TRBJ2-5; 10 bases line up with TRBD2. The CDR3 extends over 15 amino acids. The V gene end was trimmed by 1 base and the J gene end by 4 bases; junction bases not matched to a gene: 3. Germline V gene lookup returns CDR1 MDHEN and CDR2 SYDVKM. Here the CDR3 reads CASSLSSGGRETQYF. Here the CDR3 DNA reads TGTGCCAGCAGTTTATCTAGCGGGGGAAGAGAGACCCAGTACTTC. Full variable domain (missing parts from reference TRBV28 and TRBJ2-5): DVKVTQSSRYLVKRTGEKVFLECVQDMDHENMFWYRQDPGLGLRLIYFSYDVKMKEKGDIPEGYSVSREKKERFSLILESASTNQTSMYLCASSLSSGGRETQYFGPGTRLLVL.

The chain couples TRBV28 to TRBJ1-1, with TRBD1 matching 8 bases. Trimming at V came to 5 bases and at J to 3 bases, leaving 5 bases not matched to a gene. Germline V gives CDR1 MDHEN, CDR2 SYDVKM. This CDR3 contains 14 residues. The CDR3 coding sequence is TGTGCCAGCAGTACCAGGGGGCGAGACACTGAAGCTTTCTTT. Amino acid sequence: CASSTRGRDTEAFF.